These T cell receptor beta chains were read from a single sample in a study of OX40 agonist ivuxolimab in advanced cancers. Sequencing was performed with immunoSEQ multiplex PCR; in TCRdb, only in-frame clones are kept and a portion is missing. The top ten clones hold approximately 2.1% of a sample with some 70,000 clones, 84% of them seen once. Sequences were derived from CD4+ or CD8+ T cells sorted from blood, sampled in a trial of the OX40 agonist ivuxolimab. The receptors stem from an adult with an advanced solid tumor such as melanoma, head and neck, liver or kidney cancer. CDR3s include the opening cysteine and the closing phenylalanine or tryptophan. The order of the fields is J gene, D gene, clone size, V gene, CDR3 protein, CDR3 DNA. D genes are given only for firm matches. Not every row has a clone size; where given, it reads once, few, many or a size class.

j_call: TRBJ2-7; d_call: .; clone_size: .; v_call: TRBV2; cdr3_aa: CASMMDGNYEQYF; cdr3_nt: TGTGCCAGCATGATGGACGGCAACTACGAGCAGTACTTC
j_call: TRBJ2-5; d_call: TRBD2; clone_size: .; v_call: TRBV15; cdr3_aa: CATSRRLAGQETQYF; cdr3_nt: TGTGCCACCAGCCGCAGACTAGCGGGACAAGAGACCCAGTACTTC
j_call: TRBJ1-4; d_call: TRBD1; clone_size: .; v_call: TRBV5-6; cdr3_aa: CASSLSRDRFAGEKLFF; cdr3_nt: TGTGCCAGCAGCTTGTCCCGGGACAGATTTGCGGGCGAAAAACTGTTTTTT
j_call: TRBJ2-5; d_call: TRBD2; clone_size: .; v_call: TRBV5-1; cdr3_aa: CASSPSGGPQETQYF; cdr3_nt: TGCGCCAGCAGCCCTAGCGGGGGGCCCCAAGAGACCCAGTACTTC
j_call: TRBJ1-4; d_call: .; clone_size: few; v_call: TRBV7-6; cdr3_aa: CASSPYGQRNEKLFF; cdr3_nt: TGTGCCAGCAGCCCCTACGGACAGCGTAATGAAAAACTGTTTTTT
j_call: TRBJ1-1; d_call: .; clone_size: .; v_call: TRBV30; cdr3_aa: CARTVLNTEAFF; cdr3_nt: TGTGCCAGGACAGTTTTGAACACTGAAGCTTTCTTT
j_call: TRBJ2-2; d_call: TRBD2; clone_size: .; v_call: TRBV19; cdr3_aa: CASSTRTSASGELFF; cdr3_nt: TGTGCCAGTAGTACCCGGACTAGCGCGAGCGGGGAGCTGTTTTTT
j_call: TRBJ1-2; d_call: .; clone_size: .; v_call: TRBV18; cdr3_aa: CASSPEGYAYGYTF; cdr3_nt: TGTGCCAGCTCACCAGAGGGGTACGCCTATGGCTACACCTTC
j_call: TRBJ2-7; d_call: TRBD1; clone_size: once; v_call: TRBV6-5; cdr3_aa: CASSYVSTGVAYEQYF; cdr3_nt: TGTGCCAGCAGTTACGTGTCCACAGGGGTGGCCTACGAGCAGTACTTC
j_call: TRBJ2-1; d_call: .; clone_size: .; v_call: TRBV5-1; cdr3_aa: CASSLGPGQLGNEQFF; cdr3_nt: TGCGCCAGCAGCTTGGGACCGGGACAATTGGGCAATGAGCAGTTCTTC
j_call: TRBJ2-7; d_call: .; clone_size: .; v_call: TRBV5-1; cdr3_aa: CASSIQSGFRSYEQYF; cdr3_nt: TGCGCCAGCAGCATACAAAGCGGATTTAGGTCCTACGAGCAGTACTTC
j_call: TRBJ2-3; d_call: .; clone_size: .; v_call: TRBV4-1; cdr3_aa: CASSRNQGGGRTDTQYF; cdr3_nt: TGCGCCAGCAGCCGAAATCAAGGGGGGGGACGCACAGATACGCAGTATTTT
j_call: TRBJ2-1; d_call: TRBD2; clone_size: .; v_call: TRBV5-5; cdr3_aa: CASSFIAGGSVGSYNEQFF; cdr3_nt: TGTGCCAGCAGTTTTATAGCGGGAGGGTCAGTAGGGTCCTACAATGAGCAGTTCTTC
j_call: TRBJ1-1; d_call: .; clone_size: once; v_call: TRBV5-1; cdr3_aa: CASSLEGGGRDTEAFF; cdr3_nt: TGCGCCAGCAGCTTGGAGGGCGGAGGGAGAGACACTGAAGCTTTCTTT
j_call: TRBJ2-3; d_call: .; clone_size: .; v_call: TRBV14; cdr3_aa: CASSQGGSVLWDTQYF; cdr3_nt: TGTGCCAGCAGCCAAGGCGGTTCCGTTCTGTGGGATACGCAGTATTTT
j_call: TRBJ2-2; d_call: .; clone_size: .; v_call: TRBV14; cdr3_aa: CASSPQGNGELFF; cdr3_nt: TGTGCCAGCAGCCCTCAGGGGAACGGGGAGCTGTTTTTT
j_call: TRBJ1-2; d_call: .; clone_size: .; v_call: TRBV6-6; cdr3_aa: CASSRSEFNGYTF; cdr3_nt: TGTGCCAGCAGTCGGTCAGAGTTTAATGGCTACACCTTC
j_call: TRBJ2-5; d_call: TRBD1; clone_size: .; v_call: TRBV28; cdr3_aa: CASRPSGTGVQETQYF; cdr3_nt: TGTGCCAGCAGACCCTCCGGGACAGGGGTCCAAGAGACCCAGTACTTC
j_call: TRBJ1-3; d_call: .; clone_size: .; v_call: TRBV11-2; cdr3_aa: CASSLDLGPGNTIYF; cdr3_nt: TGTGCCAGCAGCTTAGATCTGGGTCCTGGAAACACCATATATTTT
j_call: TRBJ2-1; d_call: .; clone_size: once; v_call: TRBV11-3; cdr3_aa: CASSLGRPDNEQFF; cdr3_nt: TGTGCCAGCAGCTTAGGCCGCCCCGACAATGAGCAGTTCTTC
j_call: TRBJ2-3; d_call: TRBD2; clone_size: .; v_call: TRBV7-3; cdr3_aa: CASSLTRGLAGGLHTSTDTQYF; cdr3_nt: TGTGCCAGCAGCTTAACGCGTGGACTAGCGGGGGGGTTACACACTAGCACAGATACGCAGTATTTT
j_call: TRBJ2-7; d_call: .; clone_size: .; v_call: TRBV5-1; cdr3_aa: CASSLDGTGPLEQYF; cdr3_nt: TGCGCCAGCAGCTTGGACGGGACCGGTCCTCTCGAGCAGTACTTC
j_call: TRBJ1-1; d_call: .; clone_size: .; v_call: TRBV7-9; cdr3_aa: CASSSRVGGTEAFF; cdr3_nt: TGTGCCAGCAGCTCCCGTGTAGGGGGGACTGAAGCTTTCTTT
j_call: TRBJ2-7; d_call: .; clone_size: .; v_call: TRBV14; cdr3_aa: CASSRRDIPSYEQYF; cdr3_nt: TGTGCCAGCAGCCGGCGGGACATACCCTCCTACGAGCAGTACTTC
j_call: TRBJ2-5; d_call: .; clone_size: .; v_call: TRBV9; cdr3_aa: CASSVGVGTQETQYF; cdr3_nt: TGTGCCAGCAGCGTAGGAGTAGGAACTCAAGAGACCCAGTACTTC
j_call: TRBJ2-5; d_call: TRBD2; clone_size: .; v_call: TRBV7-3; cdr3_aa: CASSATGTNQETQYF; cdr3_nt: TGTGCCAGCAGCGCAACCGGGACTAACCAAGAGACCCAGTACTTC
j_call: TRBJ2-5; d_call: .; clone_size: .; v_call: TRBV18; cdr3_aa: CASSSPGPRETQYF; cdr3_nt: TGTGCCAGCTCGTCTCCGGGACCACGGGAGACCCAGTACTTC
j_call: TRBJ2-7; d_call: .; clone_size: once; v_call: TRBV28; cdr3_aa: CASSFTGIYEQYF; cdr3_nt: TGTGCCAGCAGTTTCACAGGGATCTACGAGCAGTACTTC
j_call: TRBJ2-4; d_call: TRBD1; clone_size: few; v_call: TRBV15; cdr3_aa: CATSRGQGATKNIQYF; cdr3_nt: TGTGCCACCAGCAGAGGACAGGGGGCAACCAAAAACATTCAGTACTTC
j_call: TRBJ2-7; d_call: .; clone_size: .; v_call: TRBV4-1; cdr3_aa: CASSPPGGRVSYEQYF; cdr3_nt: TGCGCCAGCAGCCCTCCTGGGGGCAGGGTCTCCTACGAGCAGTACTTC
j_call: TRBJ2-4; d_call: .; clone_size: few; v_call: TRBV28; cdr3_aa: CASNPLGRAKNIQYF; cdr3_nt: TGTGCCAGCAACCCCCTGGGTCGAGCCAAAAACATTCAGTACTTC
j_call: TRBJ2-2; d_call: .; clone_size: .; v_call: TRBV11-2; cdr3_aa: CASSLISRSRNTGELFF; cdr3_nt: TGTGCCAGCAGCTTGATCTCCCGCAGTCGGAACACCGGGGAGCTGTTTTTT
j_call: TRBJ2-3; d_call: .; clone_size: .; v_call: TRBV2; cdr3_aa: CASSATRGESTDTQYF; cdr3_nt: TGTGCCAGCAGTGCTACGAGGGGGGAAAGCACAGATACGCAGTATTTT
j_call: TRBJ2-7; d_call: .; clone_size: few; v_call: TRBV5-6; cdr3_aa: CASEGFYEQYF; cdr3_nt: TGTGCCAGCGAGGGCTTCTACGAGCAGTACTTC
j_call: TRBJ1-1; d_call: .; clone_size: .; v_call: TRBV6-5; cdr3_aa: CASSYFGRGTEAFF; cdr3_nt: TGTGCCAGCAGTTACTTTGGACGGGGCACTGAAGCTTTCTTT
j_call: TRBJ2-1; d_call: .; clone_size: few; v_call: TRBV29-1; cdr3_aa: CSVLVSNEQFF; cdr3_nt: TGCAGCGTACTAGTTTCCAATGAGCAGTTCTTC
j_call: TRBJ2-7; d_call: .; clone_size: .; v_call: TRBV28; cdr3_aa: CASSPTANSYEQYF; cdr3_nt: TGTGCCAGCAGTCCGACAGCGAATTCCTACGAGCAGTACTTC
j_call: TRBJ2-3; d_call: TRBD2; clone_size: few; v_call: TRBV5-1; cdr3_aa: CASSLGLAGGLEGTDTQYF; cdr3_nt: TGCGCCAGCAGCTTAGGACTAGCGGGAGGTCTTGAGGGTACAGATACGCAGTATTTT
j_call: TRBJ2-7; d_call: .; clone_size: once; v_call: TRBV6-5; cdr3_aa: CASKGRTYEQYF; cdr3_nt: TGTGCCAGCAAGGGCAGGACCTACGAGCAGTACTTC
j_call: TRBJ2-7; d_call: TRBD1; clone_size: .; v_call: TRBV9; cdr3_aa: CASSGGQGSYEQYF; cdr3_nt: TGTGCCAGCAGCGGGGGACAGGGATCCTACGAGCAGTACTTC
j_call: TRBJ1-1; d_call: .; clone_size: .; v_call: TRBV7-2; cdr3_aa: CASSRQQGYTEAFF; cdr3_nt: TGTGCCAGCAGCCGTCAACAGGGATACACTGAAGCTTTCTTT
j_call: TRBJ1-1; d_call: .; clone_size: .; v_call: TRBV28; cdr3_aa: CASSRVGFNTEAFF; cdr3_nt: TGTGCCAGCAGTAGGGTTGGCTTTAACACTGAAGCTTTCTTT
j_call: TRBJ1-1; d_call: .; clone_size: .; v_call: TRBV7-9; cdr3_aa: CASSPGGRGNTEAFF; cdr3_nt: TGTGCCAGCAGCCCCGGGGGGCGTGGGAACACTGAAGCTTTCTTT
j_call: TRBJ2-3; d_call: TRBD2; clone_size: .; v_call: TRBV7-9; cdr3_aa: CASSSPGLALDTQYF; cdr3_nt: TGTGCCAGCAGCTCCCCGGGACTAGCGCTAGATACGCAGTATTTT
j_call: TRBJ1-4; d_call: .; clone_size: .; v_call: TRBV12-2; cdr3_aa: CASRLAPYVNNEKLFF; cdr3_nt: TGTGCAAGTCGCTTAGCCCCCTATGTGAATAATGAAAAACTGTTTTTT